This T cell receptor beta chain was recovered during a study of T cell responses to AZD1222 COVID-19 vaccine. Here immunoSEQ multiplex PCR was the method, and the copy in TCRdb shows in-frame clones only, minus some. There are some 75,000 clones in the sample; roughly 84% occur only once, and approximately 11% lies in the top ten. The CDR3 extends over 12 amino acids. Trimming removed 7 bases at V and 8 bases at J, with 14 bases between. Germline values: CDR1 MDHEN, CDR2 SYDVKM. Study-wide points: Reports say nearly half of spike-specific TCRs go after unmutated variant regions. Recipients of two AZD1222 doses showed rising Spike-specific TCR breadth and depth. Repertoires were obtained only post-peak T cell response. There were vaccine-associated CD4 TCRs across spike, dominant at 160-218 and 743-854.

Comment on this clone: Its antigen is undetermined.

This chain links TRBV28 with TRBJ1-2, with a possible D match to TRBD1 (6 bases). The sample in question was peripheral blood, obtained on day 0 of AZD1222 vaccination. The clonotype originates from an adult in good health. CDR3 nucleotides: TGTGCCAGCACGGGACAAAATGGCGGCTACACCTTC. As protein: CASTGQNGGYTF.